The 14 T cell receptor beta chains reported below all come from one sample, sequenced in a study of blood T cell repertoires in COVID-19. Only in-frame clones appear in the TCRdb table, and some are missing; sequencing was by immunoSEQ multiplex PCR. The table lists over 250,000 clones, 90% of them singletons, with 2% to 3% in the top ten. The sequencing sample was made of PBMCs or T cells enriched from blood (not recorded which). The source is a man aged 55 to 69 who had recovered from COVID-19.

The V and J genes are TRBV7-2 and TRBJ2-1; 8 bases are a match to TRBD1. V was pared by 2 bases and J by 6 bases, with 6 bases of the junction left unmatched. CDR1 and CDR2 from the germline V gene are SGHTA and FQGNSA. The CDR3 sequence is 15 residues long. As DNA, the CDR3 is TGTGCCAGCAGCTTACGGCAGGGGGCGGTCAATGAGCAGTTCTTC. Amino acid sequence: CASSLRQGAVNEQFF.

The chain links TRBV5-1 to TRBJ2-1, with 7 nucleotides matching TRBD2. The CDR3 extends over 17 amino acids. The germline gives CDR1 SGHRS, CDR2 YFSETQ. Unmatched junction bases numbered 10, after V lost 4 bases and J lost 0 bases. The CDR3 protein is CASSALLAEGSYNEQFF. The CDR3 nucleotides read TGCGCCAGCAGCGCCCTTCTAGCGGAGGGCTCCTACAATGAGCAGTTCTTC.

The chain uses TRBV30 and TRBJ1-4; maybe TRBD1 (5 bases). V lost 2 bases to trimming and J lost 8 bases, with 18 bases between them. This CDR3 has 15 amino acids. From germline, CDR1 is GTSNPN and CDR2 SVGIG (reference sequence). CDR3 in DNA: TGTGCCTGGAGTCTTTGGGGAGGGGTTAGCGAAAAACTGTTTTTT. Its translation: CAWSLWGGVSEKLFF.

The rearrangement links TRBV3-1 (or the pseudogene TRBV3-2) to TRBJ2-5; the D is unclear. CDR1 is LGHDT and CDR2 is YNNKEL in the germline V gene (reference sequence). Between the trimmed V and J ends, which lost 1 base and 3 bases, there was a span of 3 bases. The CDR3 is 12 amino acids. The chain's CDR3 is CASSQAEETQYF. As DNA, the CDR3 is TGTGCCAGCAGCCAAGCCGAAGAGACCCAGTACTTC.

The chain carries TRBV25-1 and TRBJ1-2; possibly TRBD1 for D (5 bases). The CDR3 has 14 amino acids. Trimming cost V 5 bases and J 7 bases, with 17 bases left between them. Germline V lookup: CDR1 MGHDK, CDR2 SYGVNS. CDR3 DNA: TGTGCCAGCAGTCTAGGGTCAGGGTTAGGTGGCTACACCTTC. Translating gives CASSLGSGLGGYTF.

V gene TRBV9 combines with J gene TRBJ1-4; D possibly corresponds to TRBD1 (6 bases). This CDR3 spans 15 amino acids. The V gene lost 2 bases and the J gene lost 8 bases, with 16 bases spanning the gap. The V gene's germline CDR1 is SGDLS and CDR2 YYNGEE. The CDR3 DNA reads as TGTGCCAGCAGCGTGGGTACGGACAGAAGCGAAAAACTGTTTTTT. Its protein product is CASSVGTDRSEKLFF.

The V gene is TRBV6-1, the J gene TRBJ1-2, with TRBD1 matching 8 bases. CDR3 size: 15 residues. Germline V gene lookup returns CDR1 MNHNS and CDR2 SASEGT. V lost 2 bases and J lost 8; bases outside the gene matches: 10. This CDR3 is CASSEFGQGVGGYTF. CDR3 coding DNA: TGTGCCAGCAGTGAATTCGGACAGGGAGTCGGCGGCTACACCTTC.

V is TRBV2 and J is TRBJ1-3; TRBD1 matches at 11 bases. V was pared by 4 bases and J by 0 bases, with 2 bases of the junction left unmatched. CDR3 length: 16 residues. Per germline, CDR1 SNHLY and CDR2 FYNNEI. The CDR3: CASSGDRGTSGNTIYF. The CDR3 DNA reads TGTGCCAGCAGTGGGGACAGGGGGACCTCTGGAAACACCATATATTTT.

The chain employs TRBV30 and TRBJ1-1; weak D call: TRBD1 (5 bases). The CDR3 contains 12 residues. With 3 bases removed from V and 11 bases from J, the gap between germline ends came to 16 bases. Germline values: CDR1 GTSNPN, CDR2 SVGIG (reference sequence). The CDR3 spells CAWSPLGRDAFF. CDR3 in DNA: TGTGCCTGGAGCCCCCTGGGCAGGGATGCTTTCTTT.

The rearrangement links TRBV7-2 to TRBJ1-5; 7 bases line up with TRBD1. The CDR3 totals 14 residues. The germline gives CDR1 SGHTA, CDR2 FQGNSA. The V and J ends lost 5 bases and 7 bases, in that order; junction bases with no gene match: 8. The CDR3 coding sequence is TGTGCCAGCAGCCCAGACAGGGCAGGACAGCCCCAGCATTTT. This translates into CASSPDRAGQPQHF.

CDR3 sequence (DNA): TGTGCCAGTAGTATAGGTGGGGTAGGGGGCTATGGCTACACCTTC. Its translation is CASSIGGVGGYGYTF. The chain combines TRBV19 with TRBJ1-2, with a tentative D call TRBD1 (6 bases). The CDR3 contains 15 residues. Trimming cost V 1 base and J 4 bases, with 13 bases left between them. Germline CDR1 and CDR2: LNHDA and SQIVND (reference sequence).

This chain links TRBV18 with TRBJ1-2, with D tentatively TRBD1 (6 bases). The germline V gene encodes CDR1 KGHSH and CDR2 LQKENI. CDR3 size: 19 residues. Trimming removed 4 bases from V and 7 bases from J, with 31 bases in between. CDR3 loop: CASSRTDRSYPMVLGGYTF. The CDR3 DNA sequence: TGTGCCAGCTCACGAACTGACAGGTCTTATCCCATGGTACTGGGTGGCTACACCTTC.

This clone was seen at least ten times. V usage is TRBV18 and J usage is TRBJ2-2, with D possibly matching TRBD2 (5 bases). The V end lost 6 bases, the J end lost 0 bases, and 17 bases lay between the germline ends. CDR3 length: 17 amino acids. Germline V gives CDR1 KGHSH, CDR2 LQKENI. The CDR3 spells CASSANEGTTNTGELFF. CDR3 nucleotides: TGTGCCAGCTCGGCGAACGAGGGTACCACGAACACCGGGGAGCTGTTTTTT.

J is TRBJ1-2 and V is TRBV10-3; a weak D match, TRBD1 (6 bases). The CDR3 has 14 amino acids. Deletions cut 10 bases from V and 0 bases from J, with 15 bases between. In germline, CDR1 is ENHRY, CDR2 SYGVKD. CDR3 amino acids: CATEQQGPNYGYTF. The CDR3 DNA is TGTGCCACCGAACAACAGGGCCCTAACTATGGCTACACCTTC.